This T cell receptor (beta chain) came from a study of a mutant IDH1 vaccine in newly diagnosed glioma. Using immunoSEQ multiplex PCR, the repertoire was profiled, and TCRdb retains in-frame clones only, with some absent. The repertoire has tens of thousands of clones, about four fifths of them found once; the top ten carry roughly 5.3%. Details on this clone: Its antigen is as yet unknown.

CDR1 SGHNT and CDR2 YYREEE come from the germline V gene (reference sequence). This CDR3 has 16 amino acids. Trimming removed 0 bases at V and 3 bases at J, with 15 bases between. Time point specified: week 35, safety follow-up. The vaccine gave 300 ug of a 20-mer mutant IDH1 peptide subcutaneously per dose. Patients, over weeks 1, 3, 5, 7, 11, 15, 19 and 23, received a total of eight vaccinations. The rearrangement links TRBV5-4 to TRBJ1-1; no clear D gene. This sequence was found in a man aged 35-49 years with glioma. Here the sequenced sample was PBMCs, taken from a glioma patient whose treatment included an IDH1 peptide vaccine. CDR3 protein: CASSLGWTGGDTEAFF. The CDR3 DNA follows: TGTGCCAGCAGCTTGGGGTGGACGGGCGGGGACACTGAAGCTTTCTTT.